These 9 T cell receptor beta chains came from one sample sequenced in a study of vaccination and CD4 T cells after COVID-19. Their target antigens are unknown. Once obtained from cultured CD4+ T cells, the DNA was sequenced using the Oncomine TCR Beta short-read assay. TCRdb independently ran MiXCR on the PCR reads; one entry per CDR3 protein. The table lists over 20,000 distinct CDR3 sequences, roughly 40% of them singletons. Treatment defined: 10-day PBMC culture with coronavirus spike peptide pools or control peptides (ViraFEST assay). The sequencing sample was made of CD4+ T cells from blood, cultured in vitro. The receptors here all came from a human donor who had recovered from COVID-19.

This sequence joins TRBV27 and TRBJ2-2; 10 positions match TRBD1. The V and J ends lost 2 bases and 3 bases, in that order; junction bases with no gene match: 15. Looked up from germline, CDR1 is MNHEY and CDR2 is SMNVEV (reference sequence). This CDR3 is 20 amino acids long. The CDR3 here is CASSLRFSGGTGDHTGELFF. Written as DNA, the CDR3 is TGTGCCAGCAGTTTAAGGTTCTCGGGCGGGACAGGGGACCACACCGGGGAGCTGTTTTTT.

The chain employs TRBV12-3 or TRBV12-4 and TRBJ2-7; 10 bases line up with TRBD1. The CDR3 is 12 amino acids. Trimming cost V 8 bases and J 3 bases; bases outside gene matches: 1. In nucleotides, the CDR3 is TGTGCCAGCCGGGACAGGGGCTACGAGCAGTACTTC. It codes for CASRDRGYEQYF.

The chain joins TRBV7-9 to TRBJ1-1; tentatively, D is TRBD1 (6 bases). V dropped 5 bases and J dropped 2 bases, with 15 bases sitting between them. Germline loops: CDR1 SEHNR, CDR2 FQNEAQ (reference sequence). CDR3 length equals 15 residues. DNA of the CDR3: TGTGCCAGCAGCCGTGTTAGGGGGGTCAACACTGAAGCTTTCTTT. As protein: CASSRVRGVNTEAFF.

This rearrangement joins TRBV5-1 to TRBJ2-7, with D perhaps matching TRBD1 or TRBD2 (7 bases each). Trimming left V 2 bases short and J 2 bases short, with 23 bases between. This CDR3 has 18 residues. Germline lookup yields CDR1 SGHRS and CDR2 YFSETQ. The chain's CDR3 is CASSFGSGGASGAYEQYF. The DNA of the CDR3 is TGCGCCAGCAGCTTTGGATCAGGGGGGGCCTCGGGTGCCTACGAGCAGTACTTC.

This clonotype appeared a single time. The CDR3 DNA reads as TGCAGTGCTAGAGATCGGGCGGGGTCGCTTTACAATGAGCAGTTCTTC. Residues: CSARDRAGSLYNEQFF. The V and J genes are TRBV20-1 and TRBJ2-1, with D possibly being TRBD2 (6 bases). The CDR3 consists of 16 residues. V gave up 0 bases and J gave up 4 bases, with 16 bases separating them. Germline V gene data show CDR1 as DFQATT and CDR2 as SNEGSKA (reference sequence).

For the CDR3, the DNA is TGTGCCAGCAGGTCCGGGGTCAATAACTATGGCTACACCTTC. It translates to CASRSGVNNYGYTF. The chain couples TRBV7-2 to TRBJ1-2; D is unclear. V was cut by 6 bases and J by 1 base, with 12 bases left in between. The germline CDR1 and CDR2 sequences are SGHTA and FQGNSA. This CDR3 is 14 amino acids long. The whole variable domain, filled in from reference TRBV7-2 and TRBJ1-2, reads GAGVSQSPSNKVTEKGKDVELRCDPISGHTALYWYRQSLGQGLEFLIYFQGNSAPDKSGLPSDRFSAERTGGSVSTLTIQRTQQEDSAVYLCASRSGVNNYGYTFGSGTRLTVV.

The rearrangement uses TRBV6-1 and TRBJ2-7, with 8 nucleotides matching TRBD1. With 6 bases clipped from V and 5 bases from J, the junction kept 6 bases outside the gene matches. Germline-derived CDR1 and CDR2 are MNHNS and SASEGT. The CDR3 has 13 amino acids. CDR3 sequence reads: CASRGQGRNEQYF. The CDR3 region has the DNA TGTGCCAGCAGAGGACAGGGTAGGAACGAGCAGTACTTC.

V is TRBV4-3 and J is TRBJ2-3; 7 bases agree with TRBD2. The J segment lost 4 bases and the V segment lost 1 base, leaving 8 bases of the junction unmatched. In germline, CDR1 is LGHNA, CDR2 YSLEER. This CDR3 region has 16 residues. The CDR3 sequence is CASSQGTGGIADTQYF. The CDR3 nucleotides read TGCGCCAGCAGCCAAGGTACGGGGGGTATCGCAGATACGCAGTATTTT.

This clonotype was found a few times. This chain joins TRBV6-1 and TRBJ1-6, with TRBD1 as a possible D gene (5 bases). The V and J ends lost 3 bases and 7 bases respectively, with 7 bases between them. CDR1 MNHNS and CDR2 SASEGT come from the germline V gene. This CDR3 has 13 amino acids. The CDR3 DNA sequence: TGTGCCAGCAGTGACAGGGAGAATTCACCCCTCCACTTT. Its protein product is CASSDRENSPLHF.